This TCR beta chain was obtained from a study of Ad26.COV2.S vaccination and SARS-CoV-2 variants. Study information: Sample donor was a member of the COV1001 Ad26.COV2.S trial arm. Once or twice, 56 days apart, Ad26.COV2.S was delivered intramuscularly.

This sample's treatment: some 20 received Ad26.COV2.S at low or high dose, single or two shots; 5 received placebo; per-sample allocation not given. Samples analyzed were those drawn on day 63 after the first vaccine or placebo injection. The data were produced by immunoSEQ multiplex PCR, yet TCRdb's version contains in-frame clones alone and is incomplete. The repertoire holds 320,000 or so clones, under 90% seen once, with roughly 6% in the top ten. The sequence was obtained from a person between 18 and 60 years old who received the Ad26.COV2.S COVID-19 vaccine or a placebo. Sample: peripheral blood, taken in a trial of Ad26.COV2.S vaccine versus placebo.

In nucleotides, the CDR3 is TGTGCCAGCAGTCAGGATCTGATCTATGGCTACACCTTC. Residues: CASSQDLIYGYTF. The rearrangement joins TRBV5-4 to TRBJ1-2, with D hard to call. The CDR3 sequence is 13 residues long. Trimming pared 5 bases from V and 4 bases from J, leaving 12 bases between. Germline V gives CDR1 SGHNT, CDR2 YYREEE (reference sequence).